This T cell receptor beta chain was found in a study of T cells after yellow fever vaccination. Study information: Fractions of low cell number were prepared using SMART-Seq v4 Ultra Low Input. Notes on the study in general: Re-detected after boosting: most primary clones, more than 95% of CD4 and under 90% of CD8.

With regard to this clonotype: Its specificity is not known.

A single record per CDR3 protein comes from TCRdb applying MiXCR to the 5' RACE reads. The sample gives about 580,000 distinct CDR3 sequences, less than 20% of which show up once; around 15% is in the top ten. This CDR3 has 16 residues. J gave up 4 bases and V 6 bases, and 10 bases lay outside the gene matches. In germline, CDR1 is KGHSH, CDR2 LQKENI. The sample in question was PBMCs, obtained about 5 days after the first yellow fever vaccination. The chain is built from TRBV18 and TRBJ2-1, with 9 nucleotides matching TRBD2. This clonotype was sampled from a man aged 18-30 years who received the YFV17D yellow fever vaccine. The CDR3 spells CASSEAGGLRYNEQFF. In nucleotides, the CDR3 is TGTGCCAGCTCCGAAGCGGGGGGCCTAAGGTACAATGAGCAGTTCTTC.